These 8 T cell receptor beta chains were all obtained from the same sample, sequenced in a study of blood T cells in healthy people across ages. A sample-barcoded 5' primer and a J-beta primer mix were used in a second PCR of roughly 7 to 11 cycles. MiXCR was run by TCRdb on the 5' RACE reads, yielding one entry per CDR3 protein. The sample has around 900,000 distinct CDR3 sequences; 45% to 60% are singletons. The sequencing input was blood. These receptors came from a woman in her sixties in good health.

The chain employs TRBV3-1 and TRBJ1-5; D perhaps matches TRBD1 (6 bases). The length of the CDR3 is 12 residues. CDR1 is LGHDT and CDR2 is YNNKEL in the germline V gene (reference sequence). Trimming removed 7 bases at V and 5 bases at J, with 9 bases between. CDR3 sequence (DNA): TGTGCCAGCATAGGGGGGGATCAGCCCCAGCATTTT. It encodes CASIGGDQPQHF.

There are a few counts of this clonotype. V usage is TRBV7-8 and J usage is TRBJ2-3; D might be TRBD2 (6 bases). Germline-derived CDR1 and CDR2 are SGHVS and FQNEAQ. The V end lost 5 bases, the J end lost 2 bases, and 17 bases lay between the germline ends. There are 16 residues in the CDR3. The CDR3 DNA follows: TGTGCCAGCAGCCTCCGGGACTCCCATACCACAGATACGCAGTATTTT. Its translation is CASSLRDSHTTDTQYF.

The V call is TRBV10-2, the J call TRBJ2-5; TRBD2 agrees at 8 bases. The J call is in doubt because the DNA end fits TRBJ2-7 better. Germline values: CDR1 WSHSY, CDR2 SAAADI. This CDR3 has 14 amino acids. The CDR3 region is CATAGQRGLYEQYF. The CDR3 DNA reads TGCGCCACCGCGGGGCAGCGGGGGCTTTACGAGCAGTACTTC.

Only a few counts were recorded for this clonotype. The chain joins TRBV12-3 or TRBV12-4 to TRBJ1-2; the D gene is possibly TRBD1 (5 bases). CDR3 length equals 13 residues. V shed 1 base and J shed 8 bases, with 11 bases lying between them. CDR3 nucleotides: TGTGCCAGCAGTTTAGTTGCAGGGAAGGGCTACACCTTC. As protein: CASSLVAGKGYTF.

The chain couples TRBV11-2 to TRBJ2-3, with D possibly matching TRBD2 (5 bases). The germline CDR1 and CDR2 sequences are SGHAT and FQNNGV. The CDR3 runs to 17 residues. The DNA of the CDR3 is TGTTCCACTACCCCCACTTCCTCGGGAACCCACACAGATACGCAGTATTTT. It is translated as CSTTPTSSGTHTDTQYF.

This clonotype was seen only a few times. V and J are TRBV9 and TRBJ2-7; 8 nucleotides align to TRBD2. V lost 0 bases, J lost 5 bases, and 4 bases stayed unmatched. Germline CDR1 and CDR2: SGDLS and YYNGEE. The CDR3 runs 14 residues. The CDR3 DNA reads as TGTGCCAGCAGCGTAGACGGGGGGGCTGACGAGCAGTACTTC. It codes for CASSVDGGADEQYF.

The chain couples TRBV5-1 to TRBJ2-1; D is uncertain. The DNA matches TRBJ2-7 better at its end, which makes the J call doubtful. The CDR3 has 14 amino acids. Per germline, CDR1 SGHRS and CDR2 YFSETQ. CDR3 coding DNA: TGCGCCAGCAGCGTCCTAACTGGAAATTACGAGCAGTACTTC. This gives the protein CASSVLTGNYEQYF.

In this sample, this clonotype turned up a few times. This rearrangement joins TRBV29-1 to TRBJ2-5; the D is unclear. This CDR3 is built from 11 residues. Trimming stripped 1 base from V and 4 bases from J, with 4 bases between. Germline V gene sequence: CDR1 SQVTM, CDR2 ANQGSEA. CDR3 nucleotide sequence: TGCAGCGTTGAAGCTTCAGAGACCCAGTACTTC. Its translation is CSVEASETQYF.